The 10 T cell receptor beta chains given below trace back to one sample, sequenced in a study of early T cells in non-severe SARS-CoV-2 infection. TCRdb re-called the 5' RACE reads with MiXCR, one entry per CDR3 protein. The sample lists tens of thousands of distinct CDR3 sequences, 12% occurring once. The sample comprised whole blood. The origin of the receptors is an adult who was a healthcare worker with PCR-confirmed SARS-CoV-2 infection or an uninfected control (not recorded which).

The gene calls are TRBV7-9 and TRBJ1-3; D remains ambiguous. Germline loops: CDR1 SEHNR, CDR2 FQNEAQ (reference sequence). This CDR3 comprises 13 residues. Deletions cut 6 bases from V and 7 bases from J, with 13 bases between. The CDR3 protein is CASSPGRWNTIYF. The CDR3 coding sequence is TGTGCCAGCAGTCCGGGCAGGTGGAACACCATATATTTT.

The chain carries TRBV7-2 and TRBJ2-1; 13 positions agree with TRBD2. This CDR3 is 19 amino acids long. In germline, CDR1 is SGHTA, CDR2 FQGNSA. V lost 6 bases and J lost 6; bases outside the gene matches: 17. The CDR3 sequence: CASSTPGTSGAPKGNEQFF. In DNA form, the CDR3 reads TGTGCCAGCAGTACACCCGGGACTAGCGGGGCCCCGAAGGGCAATGAGCAGTTCTTC.

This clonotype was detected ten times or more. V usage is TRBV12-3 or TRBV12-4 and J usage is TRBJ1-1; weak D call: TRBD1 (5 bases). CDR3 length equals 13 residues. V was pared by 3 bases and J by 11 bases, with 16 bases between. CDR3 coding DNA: TGTGCCAGCAGTTTTGAGGGGCTGGGGCTGGCTTTCTTT. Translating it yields CASSFEGLGLAFF.

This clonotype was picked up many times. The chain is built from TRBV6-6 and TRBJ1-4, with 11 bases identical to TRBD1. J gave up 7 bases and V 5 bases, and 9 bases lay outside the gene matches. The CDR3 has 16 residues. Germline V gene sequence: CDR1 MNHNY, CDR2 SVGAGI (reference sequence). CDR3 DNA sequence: TGTGCCAGCAGTCCGGGACAGGGGGTTGTAGGTGAAAAACTGTTTTTT. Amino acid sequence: CASSPGQGVVGEKLFF.

The CDR3 protein is CATLSGEQFF. The DNA for the CDR3 is TGTGCCACCCTCTCCGGTGAGCAGTTCTTC. V gene TRBV11-2 combines with J gene TRBJ2-1, with D unclear. The V gene lost 10 bases and the J gene lost 9 bases, with 10 bases spanning the gap. CDR1 SGHAT and CDR2 FQNNGV come from the germline V gene. CDR3 length: 10 residues.

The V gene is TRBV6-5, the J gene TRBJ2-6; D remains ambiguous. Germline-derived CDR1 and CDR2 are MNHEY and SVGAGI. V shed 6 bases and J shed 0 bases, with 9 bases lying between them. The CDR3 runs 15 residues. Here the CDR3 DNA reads TGTGCCAGCAGACTACAGCCCTCTGGGGCCAACGTCCTGACTTTC. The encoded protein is CASRLQPSGANVLTF.

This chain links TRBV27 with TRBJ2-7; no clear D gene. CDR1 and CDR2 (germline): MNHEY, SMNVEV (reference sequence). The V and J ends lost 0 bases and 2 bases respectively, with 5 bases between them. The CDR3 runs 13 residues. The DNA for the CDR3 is TGTGCCAGCAGTTTATCACCGGCCTACGAGCAGTACTTC. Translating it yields CASSLSPAYEQYF.

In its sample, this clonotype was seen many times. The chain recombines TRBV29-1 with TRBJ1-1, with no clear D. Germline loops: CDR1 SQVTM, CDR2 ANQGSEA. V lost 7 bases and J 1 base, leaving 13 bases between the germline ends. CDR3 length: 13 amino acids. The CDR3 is CSAATAQNTEAFF. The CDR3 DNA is TGCAGCGCTGCCACAGCTCAGAACACTGAAGCTTTCTTT.

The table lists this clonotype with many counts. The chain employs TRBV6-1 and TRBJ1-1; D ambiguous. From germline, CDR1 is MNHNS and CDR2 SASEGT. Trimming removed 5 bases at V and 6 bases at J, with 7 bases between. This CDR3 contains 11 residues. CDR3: CASSHTAEAFF. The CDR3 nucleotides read TGTGCCAGCAGTCATACCGCTGAAGCTTTCTTT.

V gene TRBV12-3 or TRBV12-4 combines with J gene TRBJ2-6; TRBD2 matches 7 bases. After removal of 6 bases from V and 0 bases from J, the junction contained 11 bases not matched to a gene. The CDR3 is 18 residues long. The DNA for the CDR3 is TGTGCCAGCAGCAGCCCCGGGGGGAGGACCTCTGGGGCCAACGTCCTGACTTTC. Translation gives CASSSPGGRTSGANVLTF.